The 13 T cell receptor beta chains in this list originate from one sample, sequenced in a study of OX40 agonist ivuxolimab in advanced cancers. The method was immunoSEQ multiplex PCR; TCRdb's version includes in-frame clones alone and lacks a portion of them. There are 80,000 to 100,000 clones in the sample; 94% occur only once, and over 2.5% lies in the top ten. Sequences were derived from CD4+ or CD8+ T cells sorted from blood, sampled in a trial of the OX40 agonist ivuxolimab. Every receptor here comes from an adult with an advanced solid tumor such as melanoma, head and neck, liver or kidney cancer.

This chain connects TRBV27 to TRBJ2-1; 9 positions agree with TRBD2. CDR1 and CDR2 from the germline V gene are MNHEY and SMNVEV (reference sequence). Germline trimming cut 5 bases from V and 6 bases from J; bases unmatched to any gene: 11. The length of the CDR3 is 16 residues. DNA for the CDR3: TGTGCCAGCAGTCAGCGCGGGGGGGCGGTGGGCAATGAGCAGTTCTTC. Residues: CASSQRGGAVGNEQFF.

The CDR3 coding sequence is TGTGCCAGCAGTTTAGGTATCACCGGGGAGCTGTTTTTT. Its protein is CASSLGITGELFF. The chain couples TRBV27 to TRBJ2-2; no clear D. The V gene lost 2 bases and the J gene lost 4 bases, with 5 bases spanning the gap. The CDR3 is 13 residues long. Germline V CDR1 and CDR2: MNHEY, SMNVEV (reference sequence).

The chain has TRBV5-6 and TRBJ1-2; possible D gene TRBD1, 6 bases. V lost 6 bases, J lost 2 bases, and 14 bases lay in between. The CDR3 runs 14 residues. Germline V gene data show CDR1 as SGHDT and CDR2 as YYEEEE. The CDR3 nucleotides read TGTGCCAGCACCCCTGCGACAGGAAACTATGGCTACACCTTC. Translated: CASTPATGNYGYTF.

The genes are TRBV2 and TRBJ2-1; 10 bases fit TRBD2. The germline CDR1 and CDR2 sequences are SNHLY and FYNNEI. The CDR3 loop spans 16 amino acids. Germline trimming cut 7 bases from V and 0 bases from J; bases unmatched to any gene: 6. The CDR3 DNA reads as TGTGCCAGCACCGTAGCGGGAGGAGGCTCCTACAATGAGCAGTTCTTC. It codes for CASTVAGGGSYNEQFF.

The chain carries TRBV5-8 and TRBJ1-4, with D uncertain. This CDR3 comprises 14 residues. Trimming left V 2 bases short and J 6 bases short, with 11 bases between. CDR1 SGHTS and CDR2 YDEGEE come from the germline V gene. For the CDR3, the DNA is TGTGCCAGCAGCTTAGGCCCGGTCCATGAAAAACTGTTTTTT. This encodes CASSLGPVHEKLFF.

The chain is built from TRBV4-1 and TRBJ2-7, with 10 bases that match TRBD2. The germline CDR1 and CDR2 sequences are MGHRA and YSYEKL. The junction had 11 bases not matched to a gene; V was cut back by 6 bases and J by 3 bases. The length of the CDR3 is 16 residues. CDR3 sequence (DNA): TGCGCCAGCAGACCCAGACCGACTAGCGGGTTCTACGAGCAGTACTTC. It translates to CASRPRPTSGFYEQYF.

This clone was recorded once. The rearrangement links TRBV7-7 to TRBJ2-1; D not resolved. CDR3 length equals 15 residues. CDR1 SSHAT and CDR2 FNYEAQ come from the germline V gene (reference sequence). V lost 1 base and J 0 bases, leaving 7 bases between the germline ends. The CDR3 here is CASSLGTSSYNEQFF. CDR3 sequence (DNA): TGTGCCAGCAGCTTAGGCACGAGCTCCTACAATGAGCAGTTCTTC.

The chain combines TRBV10-1 with TRBJ2-7; D gene ambiguous. The germline V gene has CDR1 WNHNN and CDR2 SYGVQD (reference sequence). The CDR3 is 17 residues long. Trimming removed 0 bases from V and 3 bases from J, with 18 bases in between. The CDR3 reads CASSESKQRRHDYEQYF. Here the CDR3 DNA reads TGCGCCAGCAGTGAGTCTAAACAAAGGCGGCATGACTACGAGCAGTACTTC.

The V call is TRBV10-3, the J call TRBJ2-1; 7 nucleotides line up with TRBD2. The length of the CDR3 is 15 residues. The V and J ends lost 0 bases and 3 bases, in that order; junction bases with no gene match: 2. The germline CDR1 and CDR2 sequences are ENHRY and SYGVKD. The CDR3 spells CAISESGGSYNEQFF. The CDR3 nucleotides read TGTGCCATCAGTGAGTCTGGCGGGAGCTACAATGAGCAGTTCTTC.

V usage is TRBV7-6 and J usage is TRBJ1-1, with 10 bases that match TRBD1. Per germline, CDR1 SGHVS and CDR2 FNYEAQ. Trimming removed 5 bases from V and 2 bases from J; junction bases left unmatched: 5. The CDR3 contains 15 residues. For the CDR3, the DNA is TGTGCCAGCAGCAGTGGACAGGGGGGAAACACTGAAGCTTTCTTT. Translating it yields CASSSGQGGNTEAFF.

The CDR3 DNA reads as TGTGCCAGCAGTCCCACCGGTCGGGGCGATGAGCAGTTCTTC. Translating it yields CASSPTGRGDEQFF. The chain joins TRBV27 to TRBJ2-1; D could derive from TRBD1 or TRBD2 (5 bases each). The CDR3 has 14 residues. Per the germline V gene, CDR1 is MNHEY and CDR2 is SMNVEV (reference sequence). V was clipped by 5 bases and J by 8 bases, with 16 bases between them.

In this sample, this clone turned up once. V and J are TRBV9 and TRBJ2-5, with 11 bases fitting TRBD1. CDR1 SGDLS and CDR2 YYNGEE come from the germline V gene. V trimming: 4 bases; J trimming: 5 bases; junction bases outside the gene matches: 7. The length of the CDR3 is 15 residues. Here the CDR3 DNA reads TGTGCCAGCAGCCCCCGGACAGGGGGCTGGGAGACCCAGTACTTC. Its protein product is CASSPRTGGWETQYF.

V is TRBV7-9 and J is TRBJ2-2; the D call may be TRBD1 or TRBD2 (5 bases each). Trimming took 1 base from V and 4 from J, leaving 16 bases between them. Looked up from germline, CDR1 is SEHNR and CDR2 is FQNEAQ (reference sequence). There are 17 residues in the CDR3. The CDR3 loop is CASSLEGQGASTGELFF. The CDR3 coding sequence is TGTGCCAGCAGCTTAGAAGGGCAGGGAGCCTCCACCGGGGAGCTGTTTTTT.